This entry describes one T cell receptor (beta chain). The antigen is not known. The PCR contained 60 Vbeta and 13 Jbeta primers. Measured with immunoSEQ multiplex PCR; TCRdb has only the in-frame clones, and not every one. The table records around 110,000 clones, around 70% of them present only once. The data are from a study of cytomegalovirus exposure and HLA in healthy donors. The study's findings and limits: Later, an analysis showed that TCR beta chains associated with HLA were more clonally expanded than others that were equally common. Altogether, 160 or so TCR beta chains were recorded as cytomegalovirus-associated. HLA-A and HLA-B allele assignments for most subjects were reportedly predicted accurately using TCR beta sequences.

The junction had 13 bases not matched to a gene; V was cut back by 11 bases and J by 1 base. Germline CDR1 and CDR2: SNHLY and FYNNEI. The CDR3 spans 15 residues. Sequencing input: PBMCs. The rearrangement joins TRBV2 to TRBJ1-2; 7 bases map to TRBD1. The sequence came from a boy aged 5-17 years in good health and CMV-seronegative. CDR3 in DNA: TGTGCCGGAAACGGGAACAGGGGATATAACTATGGCTACACCTTC. This sequence encodes CAGNGNRGYNYGYTF.